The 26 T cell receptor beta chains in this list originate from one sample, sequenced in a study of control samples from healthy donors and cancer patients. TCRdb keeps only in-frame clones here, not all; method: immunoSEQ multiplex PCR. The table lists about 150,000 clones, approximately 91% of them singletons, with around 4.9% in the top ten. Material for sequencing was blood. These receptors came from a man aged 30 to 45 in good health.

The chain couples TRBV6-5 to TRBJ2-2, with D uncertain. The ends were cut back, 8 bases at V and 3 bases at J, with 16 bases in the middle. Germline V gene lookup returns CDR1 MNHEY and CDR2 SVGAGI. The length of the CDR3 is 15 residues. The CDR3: CASLEAPRHTGELFF. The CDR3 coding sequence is TGTGCCAGCTTAGAGGCCCCCAGACACACCGGGGAGCTGTTTTTT.

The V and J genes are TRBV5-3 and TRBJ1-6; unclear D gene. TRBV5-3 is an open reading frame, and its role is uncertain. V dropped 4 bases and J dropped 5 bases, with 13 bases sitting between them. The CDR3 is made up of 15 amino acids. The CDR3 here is CARSPPPGDNSPLHF. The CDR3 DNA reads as TGTGCCAGAAGCCCACCGCCTGGGGATAATTCACCCCTCCACTTT.

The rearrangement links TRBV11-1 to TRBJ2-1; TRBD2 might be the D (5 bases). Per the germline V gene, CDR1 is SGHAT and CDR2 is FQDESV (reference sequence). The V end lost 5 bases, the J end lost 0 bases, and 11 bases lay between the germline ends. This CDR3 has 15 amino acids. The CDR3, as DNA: TGTGCCAGCAGCCCTTTTGGGAGCTCCTACAATGAGCAGTTCTTC. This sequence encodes CASSPFGSSYNEQFF.

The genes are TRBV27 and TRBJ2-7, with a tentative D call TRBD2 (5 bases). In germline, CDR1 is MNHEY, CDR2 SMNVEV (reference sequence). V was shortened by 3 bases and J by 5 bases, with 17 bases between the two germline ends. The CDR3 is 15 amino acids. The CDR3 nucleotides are TGTGCCAGCAGTTTTCTGGGAGATATTCTCCACGAGCAGTACTTC. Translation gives CASSFLGDILHEQYF.

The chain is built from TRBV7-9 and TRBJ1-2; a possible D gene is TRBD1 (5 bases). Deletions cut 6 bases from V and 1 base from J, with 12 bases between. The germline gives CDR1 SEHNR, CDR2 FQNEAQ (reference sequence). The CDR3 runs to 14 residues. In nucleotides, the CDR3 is TGTGCCAGCAGGGGGGAGGCCGGTAACTATGGCTACACCTTC. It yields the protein CASRGEAGNYGYTF. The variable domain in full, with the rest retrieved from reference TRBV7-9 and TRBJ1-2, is DTGVSQNPRHKITKRGQNVTFRCDPISEHNRLYWYRQTLGQGPEFLTYFQNEAQLEKSRLLSDRFSAERPKGSFSTLEIQRTEQGDSAMYLCASRGEAGNYGYTFGSGTRLTVV.

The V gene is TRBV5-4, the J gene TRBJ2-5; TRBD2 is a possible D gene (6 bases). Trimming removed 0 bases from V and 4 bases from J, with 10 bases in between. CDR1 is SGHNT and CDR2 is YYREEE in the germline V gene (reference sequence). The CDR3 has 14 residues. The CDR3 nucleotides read TGTGCCAGCAGCTTGGCAACTAGCCGAGAGACCCAGTACTTC. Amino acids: CASSLATSRETQYF.

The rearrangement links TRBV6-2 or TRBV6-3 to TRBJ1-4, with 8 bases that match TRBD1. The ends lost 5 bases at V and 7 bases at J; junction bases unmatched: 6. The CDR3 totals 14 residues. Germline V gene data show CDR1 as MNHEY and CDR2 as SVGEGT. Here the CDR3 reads CASSLQGASEKLFF. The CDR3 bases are TGTGCCAGCAGTCTTCAGGGGGCGTCTGAAAAACTGTTTTTT.

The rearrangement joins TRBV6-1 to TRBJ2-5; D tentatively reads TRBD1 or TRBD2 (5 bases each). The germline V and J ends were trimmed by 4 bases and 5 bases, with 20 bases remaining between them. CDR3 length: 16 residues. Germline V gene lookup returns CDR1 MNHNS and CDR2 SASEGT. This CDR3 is CASSGGRLTTWETQYF. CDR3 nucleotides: TGTGCCAGCAGTGGGGGGAGACTAACGACCTGGGAGACCCAGTACTTC.

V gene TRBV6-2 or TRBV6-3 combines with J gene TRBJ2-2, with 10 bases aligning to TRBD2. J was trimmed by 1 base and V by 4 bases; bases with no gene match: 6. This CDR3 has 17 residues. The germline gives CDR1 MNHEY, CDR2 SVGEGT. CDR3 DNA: TGTGCCAGCAGTTTGGAGCGGGGGGGCCAGAACACCGGGGAGCTGTTTTTT. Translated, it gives CASSLERGGQNTGELFF.

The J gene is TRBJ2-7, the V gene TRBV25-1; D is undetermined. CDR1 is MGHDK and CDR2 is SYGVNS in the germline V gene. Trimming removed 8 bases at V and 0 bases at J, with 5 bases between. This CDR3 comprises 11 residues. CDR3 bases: TGTGCCAGCGGCCTCTCCTACGAGCAGTACTTC. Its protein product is CASGLSYEQYF.

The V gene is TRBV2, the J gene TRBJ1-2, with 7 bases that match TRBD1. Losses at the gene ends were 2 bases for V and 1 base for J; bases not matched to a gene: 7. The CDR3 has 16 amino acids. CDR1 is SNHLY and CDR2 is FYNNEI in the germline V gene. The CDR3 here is CASSERGRSYNYGYTF. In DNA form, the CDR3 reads TGTGCCAGCAGTGAAAGGGGGCGATCATATAACTATGGCTACACCTTC.

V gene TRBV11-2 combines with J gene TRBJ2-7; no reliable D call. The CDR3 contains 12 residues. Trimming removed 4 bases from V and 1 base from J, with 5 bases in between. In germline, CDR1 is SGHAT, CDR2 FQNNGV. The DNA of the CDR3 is TGTGCCAGCAGCTCAAGTTCCTACGAGCAGTACTTC. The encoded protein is CASSSSSYEQYF.

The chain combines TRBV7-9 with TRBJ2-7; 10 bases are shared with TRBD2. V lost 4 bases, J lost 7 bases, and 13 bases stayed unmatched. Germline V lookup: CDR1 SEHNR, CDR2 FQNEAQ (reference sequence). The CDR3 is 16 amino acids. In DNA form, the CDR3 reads TGTGCCAGCAGCTCTCTCCGGCTAGCGGGGGATCTAGAGCAGTACTTC. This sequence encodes CASSSLRLAGDLEQYF.

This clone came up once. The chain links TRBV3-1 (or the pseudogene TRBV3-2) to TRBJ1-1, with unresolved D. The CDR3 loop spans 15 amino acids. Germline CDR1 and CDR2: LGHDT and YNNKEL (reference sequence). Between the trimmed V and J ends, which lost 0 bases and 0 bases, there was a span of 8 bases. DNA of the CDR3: TGTGCCAGCAGCCAAGAAGAAGCTCTGAACACTGAAGCTTTCTTT. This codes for CASSQEEALNTEAFF.

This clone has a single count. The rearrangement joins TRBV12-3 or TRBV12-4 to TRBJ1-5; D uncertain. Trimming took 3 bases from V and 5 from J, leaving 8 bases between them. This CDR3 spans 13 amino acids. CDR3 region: CASSLHKYQPQHF. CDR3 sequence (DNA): TGTGCCAGCAGTTTGCACAAGTATCAGCCCCAGCATTTT.

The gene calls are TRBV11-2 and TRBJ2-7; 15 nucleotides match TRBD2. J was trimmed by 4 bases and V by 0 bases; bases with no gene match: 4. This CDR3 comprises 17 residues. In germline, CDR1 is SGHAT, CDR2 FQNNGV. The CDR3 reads CASSLDIGLAGGYEQYF. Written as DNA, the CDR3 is TGTGCCAGCAGCTTAGATATAGGACTAGCGGGAGGGTACGAGCAGTACTTC.

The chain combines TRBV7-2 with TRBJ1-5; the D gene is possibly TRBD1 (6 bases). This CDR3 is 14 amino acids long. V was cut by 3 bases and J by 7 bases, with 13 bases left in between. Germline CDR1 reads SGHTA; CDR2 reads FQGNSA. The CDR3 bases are TGTGCCAGCAGCTTGGTGATCGGGGGCCAGCCCCAGCATTTT. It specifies CASSLVIGGQPQHF.

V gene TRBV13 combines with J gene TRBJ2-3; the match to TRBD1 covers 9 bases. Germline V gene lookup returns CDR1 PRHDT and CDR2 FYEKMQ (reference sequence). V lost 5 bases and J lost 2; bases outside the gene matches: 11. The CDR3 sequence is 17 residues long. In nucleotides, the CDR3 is TGTGCCAGCAGCCCCACACCGGGACAGGGATCCACAGATACGCAGTATTTT. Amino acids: CASSPTPGQGSTDTQYF.

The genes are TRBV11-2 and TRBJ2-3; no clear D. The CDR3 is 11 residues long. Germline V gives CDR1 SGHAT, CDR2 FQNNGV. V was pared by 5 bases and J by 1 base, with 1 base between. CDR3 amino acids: CASSRTDTQYF. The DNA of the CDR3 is TGTGCCAGCAGCCGCACAGATACGCAGTATTTT.

As DNA, the CDR3 is TGTGCCAGCAGTCCCCGGACAGGACACTCCTACGAGCAGTACTTC. It specifies CASSPRTGHSYEQYF. The gene calls are TRBV27 and TRBJ2-7, with 7 nucleotides matching TRBD1. Per germline, CDR1 MNHEY and CDR2 SMNVEV (reference sequence). With 5 bases clipped from V and 0 bases from J, the junction kept 7 bases outside the gene matches. CDR3 length: 15 amino acids.

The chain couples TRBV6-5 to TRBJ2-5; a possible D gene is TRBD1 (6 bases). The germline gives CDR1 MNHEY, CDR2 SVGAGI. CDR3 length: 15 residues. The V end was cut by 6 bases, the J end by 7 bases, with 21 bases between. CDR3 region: CASSSHGGGGGTQYF. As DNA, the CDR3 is TGTGCCAGCAGCTCACATGGGGGCGGTGGCGGGACCCAGTACTTC.

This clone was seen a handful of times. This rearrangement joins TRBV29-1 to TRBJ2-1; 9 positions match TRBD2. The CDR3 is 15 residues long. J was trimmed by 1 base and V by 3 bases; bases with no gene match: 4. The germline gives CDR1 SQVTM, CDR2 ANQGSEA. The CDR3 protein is CSVDGAGGSYNEQFF. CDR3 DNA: TGCAGCGTTGATGGAGCGGGAGGTTCCTACAATGAGCAGTTCTTC.

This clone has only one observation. CDR3 nucleotides: TGTGCCAGCAGCCGAACTGCAACCCGGATCGCTGAAGCTTTCTTT. Protein: CASSRTATRIAEAFF. The rearrangement uses TRBV5-4 and TRBJ1-1, with D uncertain. The CDR3 length is 15 residues. Germline V CDR1 and CDR2: SGHNT, YYREEE (reference sequence). V lost 4 bases and J 6 bases, leaving 19 bases between the germline ends.

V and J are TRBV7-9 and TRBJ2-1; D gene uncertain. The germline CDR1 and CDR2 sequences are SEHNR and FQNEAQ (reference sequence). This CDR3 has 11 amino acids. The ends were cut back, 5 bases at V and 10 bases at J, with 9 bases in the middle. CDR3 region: CASSPATEQFF. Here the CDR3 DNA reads TGTGCCAGCAGCCCAGCGACAGAGCAGTTCTTC.

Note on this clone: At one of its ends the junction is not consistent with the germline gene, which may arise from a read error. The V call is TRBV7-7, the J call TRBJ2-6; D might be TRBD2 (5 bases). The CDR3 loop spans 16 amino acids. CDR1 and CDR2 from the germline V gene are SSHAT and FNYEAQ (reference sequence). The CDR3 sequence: CASSLSPGAGANVLTF. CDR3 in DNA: TGTGCTAGCAGCTTATCACCCGGGGCTGGGGCCAACGTCCTGACTTTC.

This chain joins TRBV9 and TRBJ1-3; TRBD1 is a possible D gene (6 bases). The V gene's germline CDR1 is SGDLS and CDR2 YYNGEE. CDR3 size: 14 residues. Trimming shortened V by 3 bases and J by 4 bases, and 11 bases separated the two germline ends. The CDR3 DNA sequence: TGTGCCAGCAGCGAAGAGGGGACAGGAAACACCATATATTTT. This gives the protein CASSEEGTGNTIYF.